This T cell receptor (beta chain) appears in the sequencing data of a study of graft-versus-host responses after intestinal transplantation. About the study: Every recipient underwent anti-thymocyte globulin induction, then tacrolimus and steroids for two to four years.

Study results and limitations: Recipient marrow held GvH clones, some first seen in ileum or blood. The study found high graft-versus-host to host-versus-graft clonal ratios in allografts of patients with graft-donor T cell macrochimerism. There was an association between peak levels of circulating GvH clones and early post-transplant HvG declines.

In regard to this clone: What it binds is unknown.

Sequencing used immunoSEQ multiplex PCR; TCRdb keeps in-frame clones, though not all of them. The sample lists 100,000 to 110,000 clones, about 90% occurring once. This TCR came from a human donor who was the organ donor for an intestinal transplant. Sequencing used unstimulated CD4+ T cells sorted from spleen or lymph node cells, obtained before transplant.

The CDR3 here is CASSLEPTDTQYF. The CDR3 nucleotides read TGCGCCAGCAGCTTGGAGCCCACAGATACGCAGTATTTT. This chain joins TRBV5-1 and TRBJ2-3; no definite D call. The CDR3 covers 13 residues. The V end lost 0 bases, the J end lost 2 bases, and 4 bases lay between the germline ends. CDR1 is SGHRS and CDR2 is YFSETQ in the germline V gene.